This T cell receptor beta chain is from a study of response to subunit inactivated influenza vaccine (dated by TCRdb to between 2018 and 2020). Broadly, across the study: Deep quantitative T cell receptor repertoire profiling was used in the study to track responses to a trivalent subunit inactivated influenza vaccine. Here is what the overall study found, with its caveats: The authors proposed that each seasonal influenza vaccination may bring in only a limited number of new T cells.

This clonotype occurred a few times. Which antigen it targets is not known. No base-level quality is on record; no much larger clone is a single base apart. Counted from cysteine to phenylalanine, this CDR3 has 12 amino acids. The read is trimmed to its CDR3 DNA, 36 bases read in frame from base 1. According to the germline V gene, CDR1 reads SNHLY and CDR2 reads FYNNEI. The V and J ends are trimmed by 4 bases and 4 bases, leaving 7 bases between them. The library was produced with RT-PCR. Data came from an Illumina HiSeq 2500. TCRdb ran its own pipeline on the public reads, namely fastp trimming at Q25 and MiXCR clone calling, and kept in-frame beta chains. A single entry per CDR3 protein holds the most common genes and DNA from its merged rows. The sample table shows hundreds of thousands of distinct CDR3 sequences, and approximately 15% are seen once. Around 7.6% of the sample belongs to the ten largest clones.

The sequence joins TRBV2 to TRBJ1-1, with the identity of the D gene unclear. The sequence derives from a man aged 50 to 60 who received an inactivated influenza vaccine. Donor details come from another sample of the same person, matched by shared clones. Here the sequenced sample was PBMCs from blood, taken around 14 days before vaccination. The CDR3 has the sequence CASSGSGTEAFF. The sequenced DNA is TGTGCCAGCAGTGGATCCGGCACTGAAGCTTTCTTT.